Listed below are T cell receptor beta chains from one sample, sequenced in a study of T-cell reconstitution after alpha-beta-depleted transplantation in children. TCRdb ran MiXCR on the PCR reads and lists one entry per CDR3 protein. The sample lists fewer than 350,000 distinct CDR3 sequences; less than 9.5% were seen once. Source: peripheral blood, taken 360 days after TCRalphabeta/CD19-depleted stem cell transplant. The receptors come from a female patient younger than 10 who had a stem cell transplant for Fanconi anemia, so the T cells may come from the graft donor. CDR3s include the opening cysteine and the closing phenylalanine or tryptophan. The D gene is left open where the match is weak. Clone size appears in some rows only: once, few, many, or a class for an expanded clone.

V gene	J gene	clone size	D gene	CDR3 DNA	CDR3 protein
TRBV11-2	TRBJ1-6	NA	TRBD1	TGTGCCAGCAGCGTCCAGGGGGCGCAAAGCTCCTATAATTCACCCCTCCACTTT	CASSVQGAQSSYNSPLHF
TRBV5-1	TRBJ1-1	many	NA	TGCGCCAGCAGCTTGGCAGTCCATTGGACTGAAGCTTTCTTT	CASSLAVHWTEAFF
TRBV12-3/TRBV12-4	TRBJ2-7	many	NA	TGTGCCAGCAGTTTCGGGTCATTTCCCAGAGGGCTCGAGCAGTACTTC	CASSFGSFPRGLEQYF
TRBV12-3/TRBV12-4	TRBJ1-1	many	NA	TGTGCCAGCAGCCCTTTGCTTCAGGGGAAAGCTGAAGCTTTCTTT	CASSPLLQGKAEAFF
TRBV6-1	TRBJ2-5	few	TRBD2	TGTGCCAGCAGGCCCCTACTAGCGGGGGGGCAAGAGACCCAGTACTTC	CASRPLLAGGQETQYF
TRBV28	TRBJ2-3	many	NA	TGTGCCAGCAGTTTTAAGGGGCTTCTACAGTATTTT	CASSFKGLLQYF
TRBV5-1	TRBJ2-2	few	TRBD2	TGCGCCAGCAGCTTACCGACTAGCGGGAGAACCGGGGAGCTGTTTTTT	CASSLPTSGRTGELFF
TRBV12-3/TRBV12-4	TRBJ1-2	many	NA	TGTGCCACCCTTACCCCGGACGGGGCGTCCACCTTC	CATLTPDGASTF
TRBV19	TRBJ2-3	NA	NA	TGTGCCAGTAGTATATTCTCGGGTGGCGCGGGGATCGGCACAGATACGCAGTATTTT	CASSIFSGGAGIGTDTQYF
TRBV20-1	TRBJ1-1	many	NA	TGCAGTGCTAGGGATGGGACGGGGAACACTGAAGCTTTCTTT	CSARDGTGNTEAFF
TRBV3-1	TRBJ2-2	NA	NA	TGTGCCAGCAGCCAATGGGCGAGAACACCGGGGGAGCTGTTTTTT	CASSQWARTPGELFF
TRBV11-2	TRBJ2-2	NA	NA	TGTGCCAGCAGCCCGTTTTCTGGCTCCGGGGAGCTGTTTTTT	CASSPFSGSGELFF
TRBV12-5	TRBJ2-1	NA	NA	TGTGCTAGTGCTTCTACAGGGCTGGAATACAATGAGCAGTTCTTC	CASASTGLEYNEQFF
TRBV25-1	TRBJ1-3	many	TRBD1	TGTGCCAGCAGTGGATTGGACAGGCAAAACACCATATATTTT	CASSGLDRQNTIYF
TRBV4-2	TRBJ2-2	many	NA	TGTGCCAGCAGCCAAGTTGGACGGGGGGCTGCGGACACCGGGGAGCTGTTTTTT	CASSQVGRGAADTGELFF
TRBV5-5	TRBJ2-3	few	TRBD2	TGTGCCAGCAGCTTCGGGACGGCCAGTGGGCGGGGGGCGAATACGCAGTATTTT	CASSFGTASGRGANTQYF
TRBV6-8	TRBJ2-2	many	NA	TGTGCCAGCAAACCAAGAAAGGGGGAGCTGTTTTTT	CASKPRKGELFF
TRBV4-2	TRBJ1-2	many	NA	TGTGCCAGCAGCCAAGATGCCCAAAGACTATTCCATGGCTACACCTTC	CASSQDAQRLFHGYTF
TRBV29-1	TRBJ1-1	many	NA	TGCAGCGTTGGTTACGGACGGGACAACACTGAAGCTTTCTTT	CSVGYGRDNTEAFF
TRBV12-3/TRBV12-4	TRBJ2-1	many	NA	TGTGCCAGCACTCCCGGGACCAACAATGAGCAGTTCTTC	CASTPGTNNEQFF
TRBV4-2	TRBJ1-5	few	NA	TGTGCCAGCAGCCAAATAGACTCACGGCAGCTCCAGCATTTT	CASSQIDSRQLQHF
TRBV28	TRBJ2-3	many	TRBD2	TGTGCCAGCAGAATAGCGGGGGGGCAAGATACGCAGTATTTT	CASRIAGGQDTQYF
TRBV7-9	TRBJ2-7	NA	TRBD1	TGTGCCAGCAGCTTACTTATGGGACAGGGCAACGAGCAGTACTTC	CASSLLMGQGNEQYF
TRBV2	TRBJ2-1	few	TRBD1	TGTGCCAGCAGGCCGGACAGGAGTTACAATGAGCAGTTCTTC	CASRPDRSYNEQFF
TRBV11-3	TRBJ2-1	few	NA	TGTGCCAGCAGCTTTTCGGGGAACAATGAGCAGTTCTTC	CASSFSGNNEQFF
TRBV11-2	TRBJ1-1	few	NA	TGTGCCAGCAGCTCTCTGAAGGGGATGGCTGAAGCTTTCTTT	CASSSLKGMAEAFF
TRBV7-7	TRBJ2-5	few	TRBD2	TGTGCCAGCAGCCGAGGGACTAGCGGGGGAATCTGGGAGACCCAGTACTTC	CASSRGTSGGIWETQYF
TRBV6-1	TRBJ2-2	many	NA	TGTGCCAGCAGACCTCTCTCCACCGGGGAGCTGTTTTTT	CASRPLSTGELFF
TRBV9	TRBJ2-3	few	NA	TGTGCCAGCAGCGCCTCTCGGTGGGGGGCGCAGGAAGATACGCAGTATTTT	CASSASRWGAQEDTQYF
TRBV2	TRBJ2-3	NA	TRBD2	TGTGCCAGCCCGGGGCGGGAGGTTTTAGATACGCAGTATTTT	CASPGREVLDTQYF
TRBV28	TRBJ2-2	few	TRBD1	TGTGCCAGCAGTTTTCTTGGGACAGGTCATTCCGCGAACACCGGGGAGCTGTTTTTT	CASSFLGTGHSANTGELFF
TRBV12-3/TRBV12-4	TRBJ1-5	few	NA	TGTGCTAGCACGGCAGGGGAAAGCAATCAGCCCCAGCATTTT	CASTAGESNQPQHF
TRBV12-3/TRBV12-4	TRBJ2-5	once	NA	TGTGCCATCAGTTCCACATCCTCAGGATACAATATCCAAGAGACCCAGTACTTC	CAISSTSSGYNIQETQYF
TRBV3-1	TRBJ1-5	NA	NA	TGTGCCAGCAGCCAAGCGGGTCAAGGTCACAGAATAGTTTTT	CASSQAGQGHRIVF
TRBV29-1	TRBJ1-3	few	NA	TGCAGCGTTGAAGATTATAGGGGAAACACCATATATTTT	CSVEDYRGNTIYF
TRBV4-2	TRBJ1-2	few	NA	TGTGCCAGCAGCCAAGATGTAGCAGGCTTCTATGGCTACACCTTC	CASSQDVAGFYGYTF
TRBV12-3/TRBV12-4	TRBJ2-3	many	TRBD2	TGTGCCAGCAGCAGGCTAGCGGGGGGGATAGGGACAGATACGCAGTATTTT	CASSRLAGGIGTDTQYF
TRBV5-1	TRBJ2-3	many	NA	TGCGCCAGCACCGCGGGGGATACGCAGTATTTT	CASTAGDTQYF
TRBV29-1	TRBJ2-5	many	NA	TGCAGCGTTGAGTTCTCCGACATGCTGAACCAAGAGACCCAGTACTTC	CSVEFSDMLNQETQYF
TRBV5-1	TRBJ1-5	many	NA	TGCGCCAGCAGCTTGATGACGGATCAGCCCCAGCATTTT	CASSLMTDQPQHF
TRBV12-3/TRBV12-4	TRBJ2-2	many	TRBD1	TGTGCCAGCAGTCCCGGGACAGGGAGAGGCACCGGGGAGCTGTTTTTT	CASSPGTGRGTGELFF
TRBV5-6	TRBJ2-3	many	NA	TGTGCCAGCAGCTTGTACAGATTAACAGATACGCAGTATTTT	CASSLYRLTDTQYF
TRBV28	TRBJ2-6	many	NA	TGTGCCAGCAGTTCGCAGGGCGCTGGGGCCAACGTCCTGACTTTC	CASSSQGAGANVLTF
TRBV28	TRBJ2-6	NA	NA	TGTGCCAGCAGTCCGGGACTGGGTTTAAGCCCCACGAACGTCCTGACTTTC	CASSPGLGLSPTNVLTF
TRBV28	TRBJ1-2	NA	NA	TGTGCCAGCAGATTGACCGCTACCTATGGCTACACCTTC	CASRLTATYGYTF
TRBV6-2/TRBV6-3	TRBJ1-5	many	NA	TGTGCCAGCAGCGCAGGGGCTAGCAATCAGCCCCAGCATTTT	CASSAGASNQPQHF
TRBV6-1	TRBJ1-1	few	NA	TGTGCCAGCAGTGCCAAAACTCGACCGAACACTGAAGCTTTCTTT	CASSAKTRPNTEAFF
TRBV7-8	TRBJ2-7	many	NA	TGTGCCAGCAGTACCCTGGGGAGCTCCTACGAGCAGTACTTC	CASSTLGSSYEQYF
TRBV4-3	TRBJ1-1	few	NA	TGCGCCAGCAGCCACAAATGGGACACTGAAGCTTTCTTT	CASSHKWDTEAFF
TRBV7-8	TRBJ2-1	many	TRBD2	TGTGCCAGCAGCGCCGCCCTACTAGCGGGGTACGGCAATGAGCAGTTCTTC	CASSAALLAGYGNEQFF
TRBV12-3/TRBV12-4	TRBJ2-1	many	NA	TGTGCCAGCAGCCTAAAAGGCGTGCAGTTCTTC	CASSLKGVQFF
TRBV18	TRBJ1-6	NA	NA	TGTGCCAGCTCACCGGCAGCTCTTTATAATTCACCCCTCCACTTT	CASSPAALYNSPLHF
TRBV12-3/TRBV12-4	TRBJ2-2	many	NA	TGTGCCAGCAGTGTTGGAGCCTGGGGGGAGCTGTTTTTT	CASSVGAWGELFF
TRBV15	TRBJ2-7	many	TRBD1	TGTGCCACCAGCTACCGGACAGGGATCTATGGTAGCGAGCAGTACTTC	CATSYRTGIYGSEQYF